This entry concerns a single T cell receptor beta chain. The data stem from a study of blood T cell repertoires in COVID-19. Germline CDR1 reads SGHDN; CDR2 reads FVKESK. The V end was cut by 5 bases, the J end by 6 bases, with 8 bases between. CDR3 size: 11 residues. Sequenced by immunoSEQ multiplex PCR; TCRdb stores in-frame clones only, minus some. The sample comprises about 95,000 clones, over 75% of which are singletons, and 17% rests with the top ten. This clonotype was sampled from a human donor in a cohort sampled during active COVID-19. The chain uses TRBV14 and TRBJ2-7, with D possibly matching TRBD1 (6 bases). Sequences were obtained from peripheral blood. The CDR3 sequence is CASSLGGEQYF. In DNA, the CDR3 is TGTGCCAGCAGCTTAGGGGGCGAGCAGTACTTC.